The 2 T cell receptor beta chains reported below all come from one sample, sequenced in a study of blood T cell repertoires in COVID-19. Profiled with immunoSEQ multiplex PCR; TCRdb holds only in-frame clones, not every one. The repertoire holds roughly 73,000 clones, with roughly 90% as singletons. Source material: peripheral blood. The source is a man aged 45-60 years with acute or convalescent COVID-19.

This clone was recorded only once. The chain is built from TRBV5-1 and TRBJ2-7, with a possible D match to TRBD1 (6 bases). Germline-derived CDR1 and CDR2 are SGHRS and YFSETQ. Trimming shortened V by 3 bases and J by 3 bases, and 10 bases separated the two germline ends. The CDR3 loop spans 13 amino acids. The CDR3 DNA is TGCGCCAGCAGCTCATCCAGGGGCTACGAGCAGTACTTC. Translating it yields CASSSSRGYEQYF.

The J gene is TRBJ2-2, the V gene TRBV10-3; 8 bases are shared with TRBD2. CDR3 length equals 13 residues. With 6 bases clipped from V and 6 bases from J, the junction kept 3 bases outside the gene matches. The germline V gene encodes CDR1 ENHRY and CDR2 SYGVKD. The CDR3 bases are TGTGCCATCAGCGGGGGGGCTTCCGGGGAGCTGTTTTTT. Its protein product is CAISGGASGELFF.